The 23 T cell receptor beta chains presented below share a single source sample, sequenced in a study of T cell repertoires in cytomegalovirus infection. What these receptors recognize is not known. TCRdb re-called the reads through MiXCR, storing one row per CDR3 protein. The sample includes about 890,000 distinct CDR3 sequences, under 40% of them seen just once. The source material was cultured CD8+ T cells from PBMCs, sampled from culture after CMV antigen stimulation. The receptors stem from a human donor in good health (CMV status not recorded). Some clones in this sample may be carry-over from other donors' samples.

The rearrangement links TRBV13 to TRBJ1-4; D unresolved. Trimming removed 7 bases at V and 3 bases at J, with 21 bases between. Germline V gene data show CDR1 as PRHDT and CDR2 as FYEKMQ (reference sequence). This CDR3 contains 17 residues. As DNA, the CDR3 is TGTGCCAGCAACAAAAGAAAAGAAGGGTGGGCTAATGAAAAACTGTTTTTT. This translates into CASNKRKEGWANEKLFF.

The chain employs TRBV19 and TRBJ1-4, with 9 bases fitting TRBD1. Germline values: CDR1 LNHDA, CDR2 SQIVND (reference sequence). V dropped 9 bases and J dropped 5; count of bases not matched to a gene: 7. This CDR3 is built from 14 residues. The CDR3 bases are TGTGCCAGCAGGGGGACAGGGTTAAATGAAAAACTGTTTTTT. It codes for CASRGTGLNEKLFF.

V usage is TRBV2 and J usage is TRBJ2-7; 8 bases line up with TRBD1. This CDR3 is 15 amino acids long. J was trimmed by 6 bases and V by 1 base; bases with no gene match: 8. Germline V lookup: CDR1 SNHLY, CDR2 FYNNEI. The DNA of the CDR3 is TGTGCCAGCAGTGAAGTACGGCAGGGGGCTTCCGAGCAGTACTTC. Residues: CASSEVRQGASEQYF.

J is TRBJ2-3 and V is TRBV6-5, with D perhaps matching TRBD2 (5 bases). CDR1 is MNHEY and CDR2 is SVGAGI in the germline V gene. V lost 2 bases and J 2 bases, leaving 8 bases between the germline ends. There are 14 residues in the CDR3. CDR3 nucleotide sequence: TGTGCCAGCAGTTACGGTCTAGCCACAGATACGCAGTATTTT. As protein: CASSYGLATDTQYF.

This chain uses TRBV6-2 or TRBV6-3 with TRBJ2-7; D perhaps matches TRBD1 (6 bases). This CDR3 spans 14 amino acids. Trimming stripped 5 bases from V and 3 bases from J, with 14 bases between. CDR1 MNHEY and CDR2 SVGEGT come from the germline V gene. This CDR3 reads CASSRRQDLYEQYV. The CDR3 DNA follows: TGTGCCAGCAGTCGCCGACAGGACCTCTACGAGCAGTACGTC.

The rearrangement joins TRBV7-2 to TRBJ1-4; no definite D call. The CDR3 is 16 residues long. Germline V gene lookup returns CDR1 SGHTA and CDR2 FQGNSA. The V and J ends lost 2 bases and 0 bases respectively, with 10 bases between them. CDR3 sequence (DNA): TGTGCCAGCAGCTTAAACAGCCGGCCAACTAATGAAAAACTGTTTTTT. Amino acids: CASSLNSRPTNEKLFF.

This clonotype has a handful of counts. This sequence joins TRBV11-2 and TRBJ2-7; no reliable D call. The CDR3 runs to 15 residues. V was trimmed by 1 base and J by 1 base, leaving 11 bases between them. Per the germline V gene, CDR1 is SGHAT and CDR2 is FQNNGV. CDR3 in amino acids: CASSLGLGWSYEQYV. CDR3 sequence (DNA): TGTGCCAGCAGCTTAGGTTTGGGGTGGTCCTACGAGCAGTACGTC.

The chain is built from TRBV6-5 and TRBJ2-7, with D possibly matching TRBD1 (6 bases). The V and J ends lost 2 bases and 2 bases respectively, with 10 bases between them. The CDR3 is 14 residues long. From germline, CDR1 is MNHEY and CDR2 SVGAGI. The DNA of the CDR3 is TGTGCCAGCAGTTACAGCAGGACAGCCTACGAGCAGTACGTC. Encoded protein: CASSYSRTAYEQYV.

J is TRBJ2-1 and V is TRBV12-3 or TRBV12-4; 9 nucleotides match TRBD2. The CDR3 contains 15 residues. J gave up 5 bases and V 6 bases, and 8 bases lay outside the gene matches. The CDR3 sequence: CASSNLAGPHNEQFF. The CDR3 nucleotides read TGTGCCAGCAGCAACCTAGCGGGGCCCCACAATGAGCAGTTCTTC.

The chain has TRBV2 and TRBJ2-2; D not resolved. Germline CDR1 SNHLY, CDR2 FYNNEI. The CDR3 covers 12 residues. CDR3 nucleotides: TGTGCAGGGATCTTGAACACCGGGGAGCTGTTTTTT. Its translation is CAGILNTGELFF.

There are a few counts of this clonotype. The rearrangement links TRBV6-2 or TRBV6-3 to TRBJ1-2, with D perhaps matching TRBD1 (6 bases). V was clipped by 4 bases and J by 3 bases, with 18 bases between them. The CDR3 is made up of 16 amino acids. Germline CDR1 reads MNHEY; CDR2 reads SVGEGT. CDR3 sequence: CASSFSVGRGDYGYTF. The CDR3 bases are TGTGCCAGCAGTTTTTCCGTCGGCAGGGGTGACTATGGCTACACCTTC.

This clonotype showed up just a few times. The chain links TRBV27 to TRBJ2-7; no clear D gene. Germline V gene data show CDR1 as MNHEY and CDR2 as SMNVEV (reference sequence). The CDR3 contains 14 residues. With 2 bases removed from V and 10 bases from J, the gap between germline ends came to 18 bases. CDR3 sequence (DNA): TGTGCCAGCAGTTTAGGATCCCCCCTCGGCTCTCAGTACTTC. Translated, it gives CASSLGSPLGSQYF.

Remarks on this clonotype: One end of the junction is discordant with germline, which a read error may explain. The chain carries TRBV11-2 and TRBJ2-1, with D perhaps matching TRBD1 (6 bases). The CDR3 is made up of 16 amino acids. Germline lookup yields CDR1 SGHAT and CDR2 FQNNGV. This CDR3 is CASSSGSRGSYNVQFF. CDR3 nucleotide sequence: TGTGCCAGCAGCTCCGGCAGTAGGGGGTCCTACAATGTGCAGTTCTTC. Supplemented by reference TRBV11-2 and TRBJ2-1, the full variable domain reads EAGVAQSPRYKIIEKRQSVAFWCNPISGHATLYWYQQILGQGPKLLIQFQNNGVVDDSQLPKDRFSAERLKGVDSTLKIQPAKLEDSAVYLCASSSGSRGSYNVQFFGPGTRLTVL.

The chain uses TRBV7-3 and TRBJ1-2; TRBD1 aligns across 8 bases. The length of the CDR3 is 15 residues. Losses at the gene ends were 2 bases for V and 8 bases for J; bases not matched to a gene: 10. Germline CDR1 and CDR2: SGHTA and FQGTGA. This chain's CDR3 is CASSLARDRNGGYTF. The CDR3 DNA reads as TGTGCCAGCAGCTTAGCCCGGGACAGGAATGGAGGCTACACCTTC.

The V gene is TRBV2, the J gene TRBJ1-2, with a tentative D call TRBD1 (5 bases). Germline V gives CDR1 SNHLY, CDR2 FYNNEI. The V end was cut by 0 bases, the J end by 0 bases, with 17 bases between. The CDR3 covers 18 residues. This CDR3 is CASSEAWGRGVANYGYTF. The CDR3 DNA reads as TGTGCCAGCAGTGAAGCGTGGGGGAGAGGAGTAGCTAACTATGGCTACACCTTC.

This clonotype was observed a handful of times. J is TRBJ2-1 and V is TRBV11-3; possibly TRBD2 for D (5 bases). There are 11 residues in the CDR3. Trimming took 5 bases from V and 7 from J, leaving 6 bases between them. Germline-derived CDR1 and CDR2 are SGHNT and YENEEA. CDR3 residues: CASSGENEQFF. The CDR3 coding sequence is TGTGCCAGCAGCGGGGAGAATGAGCAGTTCTTC.

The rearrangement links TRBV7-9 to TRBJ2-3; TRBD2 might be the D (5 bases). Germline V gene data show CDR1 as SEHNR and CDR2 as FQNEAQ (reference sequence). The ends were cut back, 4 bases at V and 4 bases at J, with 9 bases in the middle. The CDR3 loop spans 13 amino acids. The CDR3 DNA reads TGTGCCAGCAGCTCGGACTTTCCAGATACGCAGTATTTT. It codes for CASSSDFPDTQYF.

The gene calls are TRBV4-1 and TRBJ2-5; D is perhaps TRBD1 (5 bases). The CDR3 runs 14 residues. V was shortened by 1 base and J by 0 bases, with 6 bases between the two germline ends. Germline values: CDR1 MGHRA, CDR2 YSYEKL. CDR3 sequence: CASSQGQNQETQYF. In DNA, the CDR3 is TGCGCCAGCAGCCAAGGACAGAACCAAGAGACCCAGTACTTC.

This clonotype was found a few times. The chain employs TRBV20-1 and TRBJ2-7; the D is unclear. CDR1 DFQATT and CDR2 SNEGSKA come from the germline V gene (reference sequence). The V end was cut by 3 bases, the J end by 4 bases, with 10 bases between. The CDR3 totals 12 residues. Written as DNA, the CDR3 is TGCAGTGCTAGGGTCCAGGCTTACGAGCAGTACTTC. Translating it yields CSARVQAYEQYF.

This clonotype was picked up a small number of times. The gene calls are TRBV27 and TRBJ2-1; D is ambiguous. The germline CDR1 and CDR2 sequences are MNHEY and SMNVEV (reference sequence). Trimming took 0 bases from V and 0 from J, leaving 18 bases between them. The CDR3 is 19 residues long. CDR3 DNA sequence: TGTGCCAGCAGTTTATCGGGAAATGATCCAGGTAGCTCCTACAATGAGCAGTTCTTC. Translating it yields CASSLSGNDPGSSYNEQFF.

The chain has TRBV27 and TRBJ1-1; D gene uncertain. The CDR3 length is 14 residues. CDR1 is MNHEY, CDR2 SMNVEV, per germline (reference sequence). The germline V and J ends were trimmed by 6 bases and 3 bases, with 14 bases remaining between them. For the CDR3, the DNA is TGTGCCAGCAGAATCGGTACGAGAGACACTGAAGCTTTCTTT. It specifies CASRIGTRDTEAFF.

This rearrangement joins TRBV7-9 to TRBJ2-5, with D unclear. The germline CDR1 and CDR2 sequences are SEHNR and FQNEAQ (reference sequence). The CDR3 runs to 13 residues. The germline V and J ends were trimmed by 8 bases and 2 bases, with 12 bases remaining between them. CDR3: CASEATAQETQYF. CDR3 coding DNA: TGTGCCAGCGAGGCCACGGCGCAAGAGACCCAGTACTTC.

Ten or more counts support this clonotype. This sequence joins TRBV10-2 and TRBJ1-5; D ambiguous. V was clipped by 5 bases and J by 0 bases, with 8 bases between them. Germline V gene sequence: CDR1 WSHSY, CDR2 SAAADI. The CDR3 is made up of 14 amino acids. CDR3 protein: CASSSVGSNQPQHF. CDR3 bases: TGCGCCAGCAGTTCAGTGGGTAGCAATCAGCCCCAGCATTTT.